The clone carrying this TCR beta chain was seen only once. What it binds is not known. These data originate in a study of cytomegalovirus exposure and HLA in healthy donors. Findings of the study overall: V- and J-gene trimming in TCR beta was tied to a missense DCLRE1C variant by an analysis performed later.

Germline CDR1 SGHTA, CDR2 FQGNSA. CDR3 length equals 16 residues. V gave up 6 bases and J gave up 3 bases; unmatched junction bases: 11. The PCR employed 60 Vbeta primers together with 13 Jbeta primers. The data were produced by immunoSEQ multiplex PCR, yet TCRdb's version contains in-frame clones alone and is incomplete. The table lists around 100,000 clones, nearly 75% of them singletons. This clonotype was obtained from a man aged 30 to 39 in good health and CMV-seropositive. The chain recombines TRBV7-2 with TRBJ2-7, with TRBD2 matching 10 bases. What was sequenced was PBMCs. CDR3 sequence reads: CASRSLAGSGVYEQYF. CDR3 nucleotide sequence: TGTGCCAGCAGGTCACTAGCGGGGTCAGGAGTCTACGAGCAGTACTTC.